Below, 14 T cell receptor beta chains from the same sample are listed, as sequenced in a study of Ad26.COV2.S vaccination and SARS-CoV-2 variants. Assay: immunoSEQ multiplex PCR; the TCRdb copy retains only in-frame clones and omits some. The sample yields about 350,000 clones, about 90% seen once. Sequencing used peripheral blood, obtained after recovery from COVID-19. The origin of the receptors is a human donor who had recovered from COVID-19.

J is TRBJ1-1 and V is TRBV19, with 12 bases identical to TRBD1. Germline V gene lookup returns CDR1 LNHDA and CDR2 SQIVND (reference sequence). The V gene end was trimmed by 5 bases and the J gene end by 6 bases; junction bases not matched to a gene: 10. The CDR3 extends over 16 amino acids. The DNA for the CDR3 is TGTGCCAGTAGTGCTTCCACCGGGACAGGGGGCTCTGAAGCTTTCTTT. Encoded protein: CASSASTGTGGSEAFF.

The rearrangement uses TRBV19 and TRBJ1-4; D ambiguous. In germline, CDR1 is LNHDA, CDR2 SQIVND (reference sequence). The germline V and J ends were trimmed by 6 bases and 0 bases, with 8 bases remaining between them. The CDR3 is 14 residues long. CDR3 sequence (DNA): TGTGCCAGTAGGCCAGGAGCAACTAATGAAAAACTGTTTTTT. Encoded protein: CASRPGATNEKLFF.

The chain links TRBV30 to TRBJ2-4; D remains ambiguous. The V and J ends lost 3 bases and 2 bases respectively, with 2 bases between them. This CDR3 has 11 residues. CDR1 is GTSNPN and CDR2 is SVGIG in the germline V gene (reference sequence). For the CDR3, the DNA is TGTGCCTGGAGAACCAAAAACATTCAGTACTTC. Its protein is CAWRTKNIQYF.

The gene calls are TRBV9 and TRBJ2-2; TRBD1 agrees at 10 bases. Germline CDR1 reads SGDLS; CDR2 reads YYNGEE. This CDR3 spans 15 amino acids. J was trimmed by 4 bases and V by 5 bases; bases with no gene match: 5. The CDR3 sequence is CASSAGTGVTGELFF. CDR3 in DNA: TGTGCCAGCAGTGCTGGGACAGGGGTCACCGGGGAGCTGTTTTTT.

This clone has just a few counts. The rearrangement links TRBV10-2 to TRBJ1-2; D is unresolved. The length of the CDR3 is 11 residues. Germline-derived CDR1 and CDR2 are WSHSY and SAAADI. Trimming shortened V by 0 bases and J by 5 bases, and 1 base separated the two germline ends. CDR3 amino acids: CASSESYGYTF. CDR3 sequence (DNA): TGCGCCAGCAGTGAGTCATATGGCTACACCTTC.

The chain recombines TRBV18 with TRBJ2-7, with D hard to call. This CDR3 has 13 amino acids. From germline, CDR1 is KGHSH and CDR2 LQKENI. V lost 3 bases and J 7 bases, leaving 13 bases between the germline ends. The DNA of the CDR3 is TGTGCCAGCTCACCTAAGGATGTTTTAGAGCAGTACTTC. Residues: CASSPKDVLEQYF. The whole variable domain, remainder taken from reference TRBV18 and TRBJ2-7, is NAGVMQNPRHLVRRRGQEARLRCSPMKGHSHVYWYRQLPEEGLKFMVYLQKENIIDESGMPKERFSAEFPKEGPSILRIQQVVRGDSAAYFCASSPKDVLEQYFGPGTRLTVT.

The chain uses TRBV6-4 and TRBJ1-6; 8 bases fit TRBD1. Trimming removed 3 bases from V and 8 bases from J; junction bases left unmatched: 3. The length of the CDR3 is 14 residues. Germline CDR1 reads MRHNA; CDR2 reads SNTAGT. The CDR3: CASSEGTGDSPLHF. CDR3 nucleotide sequence: TGTGCCAGCAGTGAAGGGACAGGAGATTCACCCCTCCACTTT.

This rearrangement joins TRBV7-3 to TRBJ2-1; the D call may be TRBD1 or TRBD2 (5 bases each). V lost 4 bases to trimming and J lost 2 bases, with 9 bases between them. CDR1 SGHTA and CDR2 FQGTGA come from the germline V gene. CDR3 length: 14 residues. The CDR3 reads CASSSGTTYNEQFF. The CDR3 region has the DNA TGTGCCAGCAGCTCCGGGACGACCTACAATGAGCAGTTCTTC. The full variable domain, with the rest looked up from reference TRBV7-3 and TRBJ2-1, is GAGVSQTPSNKVTEKGKYVELRCDPISGHTALYWYRQSLGQGPEFLIYFQGTGAADDSGLPNDRFFAVRPEGSVSTLKIQRTERGDSAVYLCASSSGTTYNEQFFGPGTRLTVL.

The V call is TRBV29-1, the J call TRBJ1-2; D remains ambiguous. Germline V CDR1 and CDR2: SQVTM, ANQGSEA. The germline V and J ends were trimmed by 6 bases and 0 bases, with 14 bases remaining between them. The CDR3 consists of 14 residues. The CDR3 here is CSVRITDANYGYTF. DNA of the CDR3: TGCAGCGTCCGAATTACAGATGCTAACTATGGCTACACCTTC. Using reference TRBV29-1 and TRBJ1-2 for the parts outside the CDR3, the full variable domain is SAVISQKPSRDICQRGTSLTIQCQVDSQVTMMFWYRQQPGQSLTLIATANQGSEATYESGFVIDKFPISRPNLTFSTLTVSNMSPEDSSIYLCSVRITDANYGYTFGSGTRLTVV.

This clone was seen once. CDR3 region: CASSELDFPTGELFF. The CDR3 coding sequence is TGTGCCAGCAGTGAATTAGACTTCCCCACCGGGGAGCTGTTTTTT. The V call is TRBV25-1, the J call TRBJ2-2; D gene uncertain. CDR1 MGHDK and CDR2 SYGVNS come from the germline V gene. The CDR3 loop spans 15 amino acids. V was cut by 1 base and J by 4 bases, with 10 bases left in between.

The chain carries TRBV4-1 and TRBJ2-7; D gene ambiguous. This CDR3 has 14 residues. Germline V gene data show CDR1 as MGHRA and CDR2 as YSYEKL. Trimming removed 3 bases at V and 5 bases at J, with 14 bases between. The CDR3 spells CASSQVSELNEQYF. The CDR3, as DNA: TGCGCCAGCAGCCAGGTCTCGGAACTTAACGAGCAGTACTTC.

The chain carries TRBV12-2 and TRBJ2-5. TRBV12-2 is tagged as a pseudogene. This CDR3 is built from 16 residues. CDR3 amino acids: CASRLGDGWYQETQYF. The CDR3 DNA reads TGTGCAAGTCGCTTAGGGGACGGATGGTACCAAGAGACCCAGTACTTC.

The CDR3 protein is CASSMNLGGNTEAFF. The CDR3 DNA is TGTGCCAGTAGTATGAATTTGGGTGGGAACACTGAAGCTTTCTTT. V and J are TRBV19 and TRBJ1-1; D is uncertain. Per the germline V gene, CDR1 is LNHDA and CDR2 is SQIVND (reference sequence). The CDR3 has 15 amino acids. V lost 3 bases and J lost 1, with 12 bases in between.

The rearrangement links TRBV6-6 to TRBJ1-5; no reliable D call. Germline loops: CDR1 MNHNY, CDR2 SVGAGI (reference sequence). Trimming cost V 0 bases and J 3 bases, with 9 bases left between them. CDR3 length: 15 amino acids. The CDR3 nucleotides read TGTGCCAGCAGTTACTCCTCAGGAGACAATCAGCCCCAGCATTTT. Amino acid sequence: CASSYSSGDNQPQHF.